Sequencing of this T cell receptor beta chain was carried out in a study of beta chain features in type 1 diabetes. Study conclusions and caveats: Patients with Type 1 diabetes showed moderately but significantly shorter TCRB CDR3s in all four CD4+ subsets.

Trimming cost V 0 bases and J 2 bases, with 12 bases left between them. CDR1 and CDR2 from the germline V gene are SGDLS and YYNGEE. The CDR3 is 15 amino acids. Worth noting for this clone: What it binds is not known.

As every portion of the isolated RNA was reverse transcribed, the sequencing read expressed TCRB transcripts. Profiling relied on immunoSEQ multiplex PCR, and the TCRdb table lists in-frame clones only, not all of them. The sample holds about 160,000 clones, 7% to 9.5% seen once. The clonotype comes from a woman in her 30s with type 1 diabetes. The sample comprised central memory CD4+ T cells from blood. V and J are TRBV9 and TRBJ2-7, with D possibly being TRBD2 (6 bases). This CDR3 reads CASSVDPSATYEQYF. The CDR3 DNA reads as TGTGCCAGCAGCGTAGATCCTAGCGCTACCTACGAGCAGTACTTC.